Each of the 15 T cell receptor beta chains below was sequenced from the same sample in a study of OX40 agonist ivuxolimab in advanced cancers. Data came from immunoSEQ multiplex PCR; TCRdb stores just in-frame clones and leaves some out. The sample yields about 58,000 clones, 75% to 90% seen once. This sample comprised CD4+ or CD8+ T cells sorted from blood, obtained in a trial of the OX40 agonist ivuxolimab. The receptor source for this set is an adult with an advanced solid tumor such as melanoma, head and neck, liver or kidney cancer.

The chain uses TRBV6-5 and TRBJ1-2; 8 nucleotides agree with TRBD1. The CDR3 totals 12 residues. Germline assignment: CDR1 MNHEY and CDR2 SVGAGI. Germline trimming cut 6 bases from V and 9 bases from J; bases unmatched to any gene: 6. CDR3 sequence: CASRRDRGSYTF. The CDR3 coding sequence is TGTGCCAGCAGGCGTGACAGGGGTAGCTACACCTTC.

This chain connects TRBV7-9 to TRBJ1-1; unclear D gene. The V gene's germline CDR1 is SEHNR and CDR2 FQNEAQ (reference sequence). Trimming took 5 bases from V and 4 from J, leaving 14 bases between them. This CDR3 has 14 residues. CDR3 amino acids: CASSRMILGTEAFF. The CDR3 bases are TGTGCCAGCAGCCGAATGATCTTGGGCACTGAAGCTTTCTTT.

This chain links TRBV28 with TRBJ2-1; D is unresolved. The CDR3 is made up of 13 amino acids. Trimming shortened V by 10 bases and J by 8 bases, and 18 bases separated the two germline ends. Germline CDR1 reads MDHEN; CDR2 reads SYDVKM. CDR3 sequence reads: CATILRTEYEQFF. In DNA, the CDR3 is TGTGCCACCATTCTTAGGACGGAATATGAGCAGTTCTTC.

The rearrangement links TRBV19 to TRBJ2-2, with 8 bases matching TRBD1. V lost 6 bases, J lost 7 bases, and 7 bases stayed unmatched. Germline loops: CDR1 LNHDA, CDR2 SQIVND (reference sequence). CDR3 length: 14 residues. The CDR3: CASRTGERIGELFF. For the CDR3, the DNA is TGTGCCAGTAGGACAGGGGAAAGGATCGGGGAGCTGTTTTTT.

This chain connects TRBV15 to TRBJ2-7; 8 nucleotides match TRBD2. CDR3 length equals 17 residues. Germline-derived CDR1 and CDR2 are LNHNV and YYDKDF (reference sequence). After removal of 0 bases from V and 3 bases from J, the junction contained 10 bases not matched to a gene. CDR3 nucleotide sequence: TGTGCCACCAGCAGAGATCGGGGGGTAAGCGGGGGCTACGAGCAGTACTTC. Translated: CATSRDRGVSGGYEQYF.

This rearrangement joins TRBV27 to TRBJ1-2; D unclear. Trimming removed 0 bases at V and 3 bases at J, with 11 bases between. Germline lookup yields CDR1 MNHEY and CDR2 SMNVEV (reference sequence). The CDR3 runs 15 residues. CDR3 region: CASSLSGSGDYGYTF. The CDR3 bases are TGTGCCAGCAGTTTATCAGGTTCTGGGGACTATGGCTACACCTTC.

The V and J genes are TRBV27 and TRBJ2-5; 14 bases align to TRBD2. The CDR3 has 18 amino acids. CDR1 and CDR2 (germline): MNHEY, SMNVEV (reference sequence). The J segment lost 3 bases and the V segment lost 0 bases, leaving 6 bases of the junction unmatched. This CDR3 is CASSLSFPGLAGEETQYF. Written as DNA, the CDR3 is TGTGCCAGCAGTTTATCTTTCCCGGGACTAGCGGGAGAAGAGACCCAGTACTTC.

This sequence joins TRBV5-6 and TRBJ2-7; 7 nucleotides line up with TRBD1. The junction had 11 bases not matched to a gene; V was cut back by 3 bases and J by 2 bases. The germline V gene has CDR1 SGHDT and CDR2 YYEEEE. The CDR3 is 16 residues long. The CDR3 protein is CASSYVWTGETYEQYF. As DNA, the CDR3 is TGTGCCAGCAGCTATGTTTGGACAGGCGAAACCTACGAGCAGTACTTC.

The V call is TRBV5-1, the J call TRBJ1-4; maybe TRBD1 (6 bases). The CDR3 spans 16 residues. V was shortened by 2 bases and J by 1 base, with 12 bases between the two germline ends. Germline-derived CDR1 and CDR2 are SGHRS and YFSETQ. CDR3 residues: CASSFRGAGTNEKLFF. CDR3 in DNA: TGCGCCAGCAGCTTCAGGGGCGCGGGAACTAATGAAAAACTGTTTTTT.

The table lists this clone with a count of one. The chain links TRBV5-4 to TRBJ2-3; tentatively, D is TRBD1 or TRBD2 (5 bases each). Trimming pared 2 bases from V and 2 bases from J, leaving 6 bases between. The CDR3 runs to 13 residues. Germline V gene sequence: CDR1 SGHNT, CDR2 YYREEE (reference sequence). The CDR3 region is CASSFGTTDTQYF. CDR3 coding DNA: TGTGCCAGCAGCTTTGGGACCACAGATACGCAGTATTTT.

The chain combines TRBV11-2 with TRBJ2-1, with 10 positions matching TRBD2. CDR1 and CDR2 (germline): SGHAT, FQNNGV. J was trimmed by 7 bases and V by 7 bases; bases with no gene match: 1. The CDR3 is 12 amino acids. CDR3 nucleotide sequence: TGTGCCAGCACACTAGCGGGAAATGAGCAGTTCTTC. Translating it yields CASTLAGNEQFF.

The CDR3 DNA sequence: TGTGCCAGCAGCTTAGCAGCGGGGTCAATAGCAGATACGCAGTATTTT. It encodes CASSLAAGSIADTQYF. V is TRBV7-2 and J is TRBJ2-3; 7 nucleotides agree with TRBD2. The CDR3 covers 16 residues. CDR1 and CDR2 (germline): SGHTA, FQGNSA. The ends lost 0 bases at V and 4 bases at J; junction bases unmatched: 7.

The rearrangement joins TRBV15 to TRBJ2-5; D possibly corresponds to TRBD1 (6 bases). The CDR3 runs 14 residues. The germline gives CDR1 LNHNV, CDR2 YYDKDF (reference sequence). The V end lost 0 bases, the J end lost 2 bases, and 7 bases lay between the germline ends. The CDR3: CATSRDGQQETQYF. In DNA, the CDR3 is TGTGCCACCAGCAGAGACGGACAGCAAGAGACCCAGTACTTC.

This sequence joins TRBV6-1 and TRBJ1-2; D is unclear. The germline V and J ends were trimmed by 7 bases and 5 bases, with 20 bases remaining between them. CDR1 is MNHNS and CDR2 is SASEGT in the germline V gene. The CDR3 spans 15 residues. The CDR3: CASTSSRLTYYGYTF. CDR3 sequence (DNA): TGTGCCAGCACCTCGTCCAGACTAACCTATTATGGCTACACCTTC.

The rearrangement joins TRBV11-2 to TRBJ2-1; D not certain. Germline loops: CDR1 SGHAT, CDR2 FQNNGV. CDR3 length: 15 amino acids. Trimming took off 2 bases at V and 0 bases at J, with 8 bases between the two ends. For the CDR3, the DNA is TGTGCCAGCAGCTTAAGCTGGAGCTCCTACAATGAGCAGTTCTTC. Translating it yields CASSLSWSSYNEQFF.